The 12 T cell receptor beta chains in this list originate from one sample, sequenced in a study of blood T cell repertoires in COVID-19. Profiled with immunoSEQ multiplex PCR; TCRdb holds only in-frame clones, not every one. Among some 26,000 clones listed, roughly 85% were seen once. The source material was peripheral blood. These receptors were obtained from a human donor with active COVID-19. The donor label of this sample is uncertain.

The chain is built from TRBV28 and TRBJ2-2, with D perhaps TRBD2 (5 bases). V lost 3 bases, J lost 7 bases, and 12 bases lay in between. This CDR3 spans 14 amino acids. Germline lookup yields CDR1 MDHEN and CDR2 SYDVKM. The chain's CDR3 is CASSLGSWGGELFF. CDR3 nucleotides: TGTGCCAGCAGTTTGGGGAGCTGGGGCGGGGAGCTGTTTTTT.

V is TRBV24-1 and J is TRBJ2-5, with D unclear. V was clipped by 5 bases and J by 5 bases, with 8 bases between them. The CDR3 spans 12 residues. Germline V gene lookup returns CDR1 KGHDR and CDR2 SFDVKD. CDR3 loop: CATSGPKETQYF. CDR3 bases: TGTGCCACCAGTGGGCCAAAGGAGACCCAGTACTTC.

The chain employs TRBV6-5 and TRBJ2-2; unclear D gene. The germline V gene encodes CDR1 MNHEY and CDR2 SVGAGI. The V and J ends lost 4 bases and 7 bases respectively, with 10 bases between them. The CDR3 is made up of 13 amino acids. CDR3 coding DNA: TGTGCCAGCAGTTTGCTGATCGGCGGGGAGCTGTTTTTT. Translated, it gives CASSLLIGGELFF.

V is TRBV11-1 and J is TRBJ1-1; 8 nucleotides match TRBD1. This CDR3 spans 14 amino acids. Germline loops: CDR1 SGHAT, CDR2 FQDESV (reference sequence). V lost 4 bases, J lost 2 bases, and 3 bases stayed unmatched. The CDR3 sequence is CASSSDRGNTEAFF. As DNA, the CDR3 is TGTGCCAGCAGCTCCGACAGGGGAAACACTGAAGCTTTCTTT.

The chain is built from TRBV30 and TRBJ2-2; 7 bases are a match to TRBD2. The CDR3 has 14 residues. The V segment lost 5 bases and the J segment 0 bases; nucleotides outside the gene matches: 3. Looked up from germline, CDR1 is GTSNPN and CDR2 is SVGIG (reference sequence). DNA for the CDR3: TGTGCCTGGGGAGCGGGATCGAACACCGGGGAGCTGTTTTTT. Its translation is CAWGAGSNTGELFF. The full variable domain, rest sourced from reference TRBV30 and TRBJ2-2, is SQTIHQWPATLVQPVGSPLSLECTVEGTSNPNLYWYRQAAGRGLQLLFYSVGIGQISSEVPQNLSASRPQDRQFILSSKKLLLSDSGFYLCAWGAGSNTGELFFGEGSRLTVL.

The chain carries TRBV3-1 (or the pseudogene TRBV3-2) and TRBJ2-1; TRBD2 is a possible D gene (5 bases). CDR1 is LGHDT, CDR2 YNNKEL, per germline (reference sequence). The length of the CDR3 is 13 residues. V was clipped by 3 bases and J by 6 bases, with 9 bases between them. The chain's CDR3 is CASSQAAGNEQFF. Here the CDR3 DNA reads TGTGCCAGCAGCCAGGCTGCGGGCAATGAGCAGTTCTTC.

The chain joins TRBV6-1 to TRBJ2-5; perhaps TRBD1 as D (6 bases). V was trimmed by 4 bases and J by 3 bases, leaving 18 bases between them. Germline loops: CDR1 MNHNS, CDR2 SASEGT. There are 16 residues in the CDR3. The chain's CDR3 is CASSADLGTTEETQYF. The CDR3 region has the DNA TGTGCCAGCAGTGCCGACCTCGGGACAACTGAAGAGACCCAGTACTTC.

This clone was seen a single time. The DNA for the CDR3 is TGTGCCAGCAGGCCGACAGGGTCCGGAAACACCATATATTTT. Translating it yields CASRPTGSGNTIYF. This chain links TRBV28 with TRBJ1-3; the match to TRBD1 covers 7 bases. This CDR3 region has 14 residues. Germline CDR1 and CDR2: MDHEN and SYDVKM. J lost 4 bases, V lost 6 bases, and 6 bases had no gene match.

The CDR3 is CASSVGLGPYEQYF. As DNA, the CDR3 is TGTGCCAGCAGCGTTGGACTAGGCCCCTACGAGCAGTACTTC. This chain uses TRBV9 with TRBJ2-7; 7 nucleotides align to TRBD2. V trimming: 2 bases; J trimming: 2 bases; junction bases outside the gene matches: 4. The CDR3 runs 14 residues. The V gene's germline CDR1 is SGDLS and CDR2 YYNGEE.

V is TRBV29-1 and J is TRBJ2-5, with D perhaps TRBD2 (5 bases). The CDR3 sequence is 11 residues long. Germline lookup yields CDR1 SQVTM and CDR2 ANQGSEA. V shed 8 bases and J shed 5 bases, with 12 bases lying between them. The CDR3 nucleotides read TGCAGCACCGGAGGTGGGGAGACCCAGTACTTC. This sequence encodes CSTGGGETQYF.

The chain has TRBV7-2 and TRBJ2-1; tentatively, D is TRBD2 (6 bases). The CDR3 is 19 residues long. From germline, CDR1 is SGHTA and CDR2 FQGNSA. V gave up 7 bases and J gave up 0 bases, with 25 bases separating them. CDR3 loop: CASNVNPSSGTASYNEQFF. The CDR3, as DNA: TGTGCCAGCAACGTCAACCCGTCGTCAGGGACTGCCTCCTACAATGAGCAGTTCTTC. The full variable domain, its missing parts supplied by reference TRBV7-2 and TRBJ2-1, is GAGVSQSPSNKVTEKGKDVELRCDPISGHTALYWYRQSLGQGLEFLIYFQGNSAPDKSGLPSDRFSAERTGGSVSTLTIQRTQQEDSAVYLCASNVNPSSGTASYNEQFFGPGTRLTVL.

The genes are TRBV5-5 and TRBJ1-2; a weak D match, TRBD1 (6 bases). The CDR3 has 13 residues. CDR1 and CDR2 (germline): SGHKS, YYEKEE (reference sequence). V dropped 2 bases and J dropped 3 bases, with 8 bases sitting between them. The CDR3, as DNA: TGTGCCAGCAGCTTTGAGGGGGACTATGGCTACACCTTC. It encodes CASSFEGDYGYTF.